The 10 T cell receptor beta chains in this list originate from one sample, sequenced in a study of radiotherapy plus CTLA-4 blockade in lung cancer. Libraries were prepared by immunoSEQ multiplex PCR; TCRdb keeps only in-frame clonotypes and omits some of them. This sample carries about 45,000 clones, roughly 76% of them seen once, and the ten largest clones take approximately 8.3%. Specimen: peripheral blood, collected from a patient treated with radiotherapy plus ipilimumab. These receptors were obtained from a human donor with non-small cell lung cancer who had stable disease on radiotherapy plus ipilimumab.

This chain joins TRBV10-1 and TRBJ1-1; 7 bases are a match to TRBD1. Germline V lookup: CDR1 WNHNN, CDR2 SYGVQD (reference sequence). V was pared by 2 bases and J by 5 bases, with 5 bases of the junction left unmatched. There are 14 residues in the CDR3. CDR3 sequence reads: CASSENRGRTEAFF. The CDR3 DNA sequence: TGCGCCAGCAGTGAGAACAGGGGAAGGACTGAAGCTTTCTTT.

This chain uses TRBV4-1 with TRBJ1-1; 10 nucleotides align to TRBD1. Germline V gene data show CDR1 as MGHRA and CDR2 as YSYEKL. The CDR3 extends over 17 amino acids. V lost 4 bases to trimming and J lost 4 bases; unmatched junction nucleotides: 12. The CDR3 DNA follows: TGCGCCAGCAGCCGAGAGGACAGGGGGACGTTGGGCACTGAAGCTTTCTTT. Protein sequence: CASSREDRGTLGTEAFF.

The V and J genes are TRBV7-8 and TRBJ2-4; 14 positions match TRBD2. Germline V lookup: CDR1 SGHVS, CDR2 FQNEAQ. V shed 3 bases and J 6 bases; nucleotides not matched to a gene: 4. This CDR3 has 16 residues. CDR3 in DNA: TGTGCCAGCAGCTTCTGGACTAGCGGGGGGCTAAACATTCAGTACTTC. Translating it yields CASSFWTSGGLNIQYF.

This clone was counted between two and nine times. The chain employs TRBV6-1 and TRBJ1-4; 7 positions agree with TRBD1. CDR1 MNHNS and CDR2 SASEGT come from the germline V gene. V trimming: 6 bases; J trimming: 8 bases; junction bases outside the gene matches: 12. The CDR3 runs to 15 residues. DNA of the CDR3: TGTGCCAGCAGGGGCGACAGGGCAAAGAGAGAAAAACTGTTTTTT. It encodes CASRGDRAKREKLFF.

This chain connects TRBV5-4 to TRBJ1-1; no clear D gene. V was clipped by 0 bases and J by 7 bases, with 13 bases between them. CDR1 is SGHNT, CDR2 YYREEE, per germline (reference sequence). This CDR3 is built from 14 residues. In nucleotides, the CDR3 is TGTGCCAGCAGCTTGGACAGCAGGCCAGATGAAGCTTTCTTT. Its translation: CASSLDSRPDEAFF.

The chain links TRBV9 to TRBJ1-1; D is unclear. The CDR3 loop spans 15 amino acids. V lost 5 bases and J lost 0, with 14 bases in between. Germline CDR1 SGDLS, CDR2 YYNGEE. Here the CDR3 DNA reads TGTGCCAGCAGTAGAGATTTGCAGGTGAACACTGAAGCTTTCTTT. Amino acids: CASSRDLQVNTEAFF.

The chain has TRBV5-4 and TRBJ2-1, with 9 bases matching TRBD1. The CDR3 is 17 amino acids. Germline V gene data show CDR1 as SGHNT and CDR2 as YYREEE (reference sequence). Losses at the gene ends were 4 bases for V and 1 base for J; bases not matched to a gene: 9. In nucleotides, the CDR3 is TGTGCCAGCAGCCCTTACCACGGGACAGGGTCCTACAATGAGCAGTTCTTC. Its translation: CASSPYHGTGSYNEQFF.

The V and J genes are TRBV7-9 and TRBJ2-4, with 8 positions matching TRBD1. Germline V CDR1 and CDR2: SEHNR, FQNEAQ (reference sequence). Unmatched junction bases numbered 1, after V lost 2 bases and J lost 4 bases. CDR3 length: 14 residues. DNA for the CDR3: TGTGCCAGCAGCTTAAACAGGGGGAAAAACATTCAGTACTTC. This gives the protein CASSLNRGKNIQYF.

V gene TRBV5-8 combines with J gene TRBJ2-7, with 10 bases that match TRBD1. J was trimmed by 3 bases and V by 2 bases; bases with no gene match: 2. From germline, CDR1 is SGHTS and CDR2 YDEGEE. The CDR3 sequence is 14 residues long. CDR3 nucleotides: TGTGCCAGCAGCTTCCGGGACAGGGGCTACGAGCAGTACTTC. Protein: CASSFRDRGYEQYF.

This chain joins TRBV5-1 and TRBJ2-1, with 9 nucleotides matching TRBD2. V lost 4 bases, J lost 0 bases, and 2 bases stayed unmatched. This CDR3 spans 15 amino acids. Looked up from germline, CDR1 is SGHRS and CDR2 is YFSETQ. CDR3 DNA: TGCGCCAGCAGCGGTAGCGGGAGCTCCTACAATGAGCAGTTCTTC. Protein sequence: CASSGSGSSYNEQFF. The complete variable domain, with remaining parts taken from reference TRBV5-1 and TRBJ2-1, reads KAGVTQTPRYLIKTRGQQVTLSCSPISGHRSVSWYQQTPGQGLQFLFEYFSETQRNKGNFPGRFSGRQFSNSRSEMNVSTLELGDSALYLCASSGSGSSYNEQFFGPGTRLTVL.